A single T cell receptor (beta chain) is shown here with its context. Its antigen is unidentified. V was shortened by 4 bases and J by 3 bases, with 13 bases between the two germline ends. This CDR3 is 15 amino acids long. The V gene's germline CDR1 is SGHRS and CDR2 YFSETQ. This sample is part of a study of shared clonotypes between healthy human individuals. Assay used: immunoSEQ multiplex PCR; TCRdb lists only in-frame clones, some missing. This sample has some 980,000 clones, with about three quarters found just once. The study, taken as a whole, reports: Naive CD4 clonotypes were shared across several donors at roughly 5.3%.

V and J are TRBV5-1 and TRBJ2-2; tentative D call: TRBD2 (6 bases). The clonotype originates from a young man in good health. Sequenced input: memory CD4+ T cells sorted from blood. Subset defined: CD45RA-negative fraction. The CDR3 spells CASSPTGADTGELFF. The CDR3, as DNA: TGCGCCAGCAGCCCCACGGGAGCCGACACCGGGGAGCTGTTTTTT.